Reported below is one T cell receptor beta chain. This entry is derived from a study of shared clonotypes between healthy human individuals. CDR3 length equals 14 residues. The V gene's germline CDR1 is KGHSH and CDR2 LQKENI. Trimming removed 2 bases at V and 4 bases at J, with 11 bases between. At a deep level, the assay was run. It was 300 to 350 ng DNA, some 28,000 T cell genomes, that went into each replicate PCR of unsorted PBMC. Unsorted PBMC DNA was sequenced on ten immunoSEQ deep assay plates. Original analysis: For the immunoSEQ data, sequences were junction-only without quality scores, so filtering differed. TCRdb's table, derived via immunoSEQ multiplex PCR, lists solely in-frame clones and lacks some. V and J calls plus clone size are reproduced from that table; the DNA served to infer D and trimming. The sample lists about 480,000 clones, 79% occurring once.

This receptor was taken from a woman between 35 and 50 years old in good health. Some clones in this sample may be carry-over from other donors' samples. The material sequenced was PBMCs. The rearrangement joins TRBV18 to TRBJ1-1; no clear D gene. CDR3 sequence: CASSPTGGSTEAFF. The CDR3 DNA sequence: TGTGCCAGCTCACCAACCGGAGGGAGCACTGAAGCTTTCTTT. Based on the CDR3 plus reference TRBV18 and TRBJ1-1, the full variable domain is NAGVMQNPRHLVRRRGQEARLRCSPMKGHSHVYWYRQLPEEGLKFMVYLQKENIIDESGMPKERFSAEFPKEGPSILRIQQVVRGDSAAYFCASSPTGGSTEAFFGQGTRLTVV.